The table lists the clone carrying this T cell receptor beta chain with a few counts. This CDR3 is 13 amino acids long. The germline V gene encodes CDR1 MNHEY and CDR2 SMNVEV (reference sequence). Between the trimmed V and J ends, which lost 6 bases and 8 bases, there was a span of 14 bases. This record belongs to a study of cytomegalovirus exposure and HLA in healthy donors. In nominal health when sampled, donors likely had unrecorded immune exposures nonetheless. The PCR was carried out with 60 Vbeta primers and 13 Jbeta primers. Measured with immunoSEQ multiplex PCR; TCRdb has only the in-frame clones, and not every one. The table has roughly 92,000 clones, approximately 7.7% seen once.

The origin of this receptor is a man aged 50 to 59 in good health and CMV-seronegative. The sample taken for sequencing was PBMCs. This rearrangement joins TRBV27 to TRBJ2-4, with a tentative D call TRBD2 (5 bases). The CDR3 DNA reads as TGTGCCAGCAGACCCAACGAGGGTGACATTCAGTACTTC. Protein product: CASRPNEGDIQYF.